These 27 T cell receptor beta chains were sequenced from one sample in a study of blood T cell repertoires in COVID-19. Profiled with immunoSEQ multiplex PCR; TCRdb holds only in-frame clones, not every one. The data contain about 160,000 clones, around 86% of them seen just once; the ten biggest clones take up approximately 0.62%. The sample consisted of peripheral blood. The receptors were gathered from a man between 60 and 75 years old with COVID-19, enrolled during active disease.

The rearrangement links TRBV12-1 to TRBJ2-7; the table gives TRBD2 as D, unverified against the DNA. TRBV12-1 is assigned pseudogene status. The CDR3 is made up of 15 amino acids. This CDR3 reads CASSFVSTSPHEQYF. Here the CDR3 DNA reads TGTGCCAGCAGCTTTGTTTCCACTTCTCCCCACGAGCAGTACTTC.

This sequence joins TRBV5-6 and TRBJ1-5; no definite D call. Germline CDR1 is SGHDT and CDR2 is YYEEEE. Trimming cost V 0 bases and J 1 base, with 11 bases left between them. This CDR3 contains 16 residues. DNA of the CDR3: TGTGCCAGCAGCTTGGCAAGTGCTACCAGCAATCAGCCCCAGCATTTT. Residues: CASSLASATSNQPQHF.

For the CDR3, the DNA is TGTGCCAGCAGTCGGGGGGTTAGCACAGATACGCAGTATTTT. It encodes CASSRGVSTDTQYF. The genes are TRBV27 and TRBJ2-3; 7 nucleotides line up with TRBD2. CDR3 size: 14 residues. CDR1 MNHEY and CDR2 SMNVEV come from the germline V gene (reference sequence). J gave up 0 bases and V 5 bases, and 2 bases lay outside the gene matches.

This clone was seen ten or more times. The CDR3 DNA sequence: TGTGCCAGTAGTAGAGTCATGAACACTGAAGCTTTCTTT. Translation: CASSRVMNTEAFF. The chain links TRBV28 to TRBJ1-1; D unresolved. With 9 bases removed from V and 0 bases from J, the gap between germline ends came to 11 bases. CDR3 length: 13 amino acids. The germline V gene has CDR1 MDHEN and CDR2 SYDVKM. The whole variable domain, remainder taken from reference TRBV28 and TRBJ1-1, is DVKVTQSSRYLVKRTGEKVFLECVQDMDHENMFWYRQDPGLGLRLIYFSYDVKMKEKGDIPEGYSVSREKKERFSLILESASTNQTSMYLCASSRVMNTEAFFGQGTRLTVV.

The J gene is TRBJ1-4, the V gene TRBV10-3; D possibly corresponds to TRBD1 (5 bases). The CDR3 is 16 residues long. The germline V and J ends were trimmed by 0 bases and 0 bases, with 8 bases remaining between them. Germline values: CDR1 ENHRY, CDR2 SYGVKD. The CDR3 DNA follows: TGTGCCATCAGTGAGTCGGGGACTGCAACTAATGAAAAACTGTTTTTT. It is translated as CAISESGTATNEKLFF.

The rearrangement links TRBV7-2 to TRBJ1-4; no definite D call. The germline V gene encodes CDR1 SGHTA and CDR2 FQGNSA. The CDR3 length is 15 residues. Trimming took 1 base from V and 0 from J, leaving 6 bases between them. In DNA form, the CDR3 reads TGTGCCAGCAGCTTAGTCAGTGCAACTAATGAAAAACTGTTTTTT. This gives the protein CASSLVSATNEKLFF.

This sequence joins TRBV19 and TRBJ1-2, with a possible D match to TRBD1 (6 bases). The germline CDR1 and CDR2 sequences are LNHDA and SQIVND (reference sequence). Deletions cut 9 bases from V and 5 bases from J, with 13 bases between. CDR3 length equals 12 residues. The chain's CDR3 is CASRDTTYGYTF. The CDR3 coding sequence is TGTGCCAGCCGGGACACAACTTATGGCTACACCTTC.

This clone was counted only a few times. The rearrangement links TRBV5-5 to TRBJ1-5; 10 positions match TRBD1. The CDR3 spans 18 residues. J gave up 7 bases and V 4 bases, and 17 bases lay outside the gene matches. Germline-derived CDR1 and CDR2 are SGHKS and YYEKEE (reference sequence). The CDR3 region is CASSTVPGQGMGYQPQHF. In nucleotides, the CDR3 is TGTGCCAGCAGCACCGTCCCGGGACAGGGGATGGGTTACCAGCCCCAGCATTTT.

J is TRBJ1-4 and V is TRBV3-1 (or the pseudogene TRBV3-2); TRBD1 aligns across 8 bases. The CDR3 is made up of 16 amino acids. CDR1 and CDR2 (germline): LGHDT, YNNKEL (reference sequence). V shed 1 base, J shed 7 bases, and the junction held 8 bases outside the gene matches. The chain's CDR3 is CASSQAGTGRGEKLFF. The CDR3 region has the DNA TGTGCCAGCAGCCAAGCCGGGACAGGTCGGGGTGAAAAACTGTTTTTT.

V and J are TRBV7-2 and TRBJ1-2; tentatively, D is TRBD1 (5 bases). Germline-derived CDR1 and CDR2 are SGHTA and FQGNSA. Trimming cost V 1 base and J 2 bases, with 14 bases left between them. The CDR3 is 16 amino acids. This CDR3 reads CASSLGLSGQNYGYTF. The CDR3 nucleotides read TGTGCCAGCAGCTTAGGGTTGTCAGGGCAAAACTATGGCTACACCTTC.

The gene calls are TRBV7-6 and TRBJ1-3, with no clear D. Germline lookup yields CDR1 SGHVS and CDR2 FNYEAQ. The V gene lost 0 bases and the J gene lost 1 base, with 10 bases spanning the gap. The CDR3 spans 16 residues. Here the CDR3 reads CASSLAADLSGNTIYF. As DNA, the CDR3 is TGTGCCAGCAGCTTAGCGGCAGATTTATCTGGAAACACCATATATTTT. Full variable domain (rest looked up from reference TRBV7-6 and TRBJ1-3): GAGVSQSPRYKVTKRGQDVALRCDPISGHVSLYWYRQALGQGPEFLTYFNYEAQQDKSGLPNDRFSAERPEGSISTLTIQRTEQRDSAMYRCASSLAADLSGNTIYFGEGSWLTVV.

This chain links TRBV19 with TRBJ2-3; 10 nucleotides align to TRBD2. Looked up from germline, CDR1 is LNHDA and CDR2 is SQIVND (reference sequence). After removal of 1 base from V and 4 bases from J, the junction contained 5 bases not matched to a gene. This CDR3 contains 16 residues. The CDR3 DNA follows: TGTGCCAGTAGTATAGGGACTAGCGGCCGTTCAGATACGCAGTATTTT. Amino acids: CASSIGTSGRSDTQYF.

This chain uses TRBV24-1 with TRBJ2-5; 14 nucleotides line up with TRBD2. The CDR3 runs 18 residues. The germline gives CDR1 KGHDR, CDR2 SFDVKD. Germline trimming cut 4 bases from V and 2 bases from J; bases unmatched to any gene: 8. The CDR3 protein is CATSDPMGLAGEQETQYF. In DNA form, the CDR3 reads TGTGCCACCAGTGACCCTATGGGACTAGCGGGAGAGCAAGAGACCCAGTACTTC.

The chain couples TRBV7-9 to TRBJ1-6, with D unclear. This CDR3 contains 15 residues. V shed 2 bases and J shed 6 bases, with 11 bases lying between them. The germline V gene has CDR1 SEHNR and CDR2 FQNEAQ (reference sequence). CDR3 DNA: TGTGCCAGCAGCTTATCCAGTACCCCTAATTCACCCCTCCACTTT. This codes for CASSLSSTPNSPLHF.

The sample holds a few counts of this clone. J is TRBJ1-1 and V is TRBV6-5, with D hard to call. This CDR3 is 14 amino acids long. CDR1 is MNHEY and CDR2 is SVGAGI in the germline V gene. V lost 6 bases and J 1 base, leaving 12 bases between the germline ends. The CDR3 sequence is CASRLTQGNTEAFF. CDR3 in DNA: TGTGCCAGCAGGCTGACACAAGGGAACACTGAAGCTTTCTTT.

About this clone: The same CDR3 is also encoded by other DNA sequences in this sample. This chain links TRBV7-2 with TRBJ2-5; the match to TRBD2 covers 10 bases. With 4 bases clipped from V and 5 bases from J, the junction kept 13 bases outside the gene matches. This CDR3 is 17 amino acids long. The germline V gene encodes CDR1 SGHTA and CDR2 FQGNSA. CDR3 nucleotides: TGTGCCAGCAGCTCCTCCGGGCTAGCGGGAGTGAGGGAGACCCAGTACTTC. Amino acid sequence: CASSSSGLAGVRETQYF.

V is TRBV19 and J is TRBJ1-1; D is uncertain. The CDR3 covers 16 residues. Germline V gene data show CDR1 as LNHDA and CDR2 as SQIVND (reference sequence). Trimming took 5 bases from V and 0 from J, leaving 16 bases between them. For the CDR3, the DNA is TGTGCCAGTAGTCCCCGGGATAAGAGGGTGAACACTGAAGCTTTCTTT. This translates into CASSPRDKRVNTEAFF.

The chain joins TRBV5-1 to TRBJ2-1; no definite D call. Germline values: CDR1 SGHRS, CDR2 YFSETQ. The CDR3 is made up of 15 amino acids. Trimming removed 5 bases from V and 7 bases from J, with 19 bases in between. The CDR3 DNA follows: TGCGCCAGCAGTCATGGAGCTAAGGATAGAAATGAGCAGTTCTTC. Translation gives CASSHGAKDRNEQFF. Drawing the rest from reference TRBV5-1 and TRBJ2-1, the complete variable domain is KAGVTQTPRYLIKTRGQQVTLSCSPISGHRSVSWYQQTPGQGLQFLFEYFSETQRNKGNFPGRFSGRQFSNSRSEMNVSTLELGDSALYLCASSHGAKDRNEQFFGPGTRLTVL.

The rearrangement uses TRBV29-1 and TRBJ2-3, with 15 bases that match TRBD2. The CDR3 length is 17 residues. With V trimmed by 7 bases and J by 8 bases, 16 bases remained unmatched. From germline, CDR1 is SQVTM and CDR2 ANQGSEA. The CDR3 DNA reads TGCAGCGCCGCCGTCCCCGGGACTAGCGGGGGGACCCCTACGCAGTATTTT. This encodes CSAAVPGTSGGTPTQYF.

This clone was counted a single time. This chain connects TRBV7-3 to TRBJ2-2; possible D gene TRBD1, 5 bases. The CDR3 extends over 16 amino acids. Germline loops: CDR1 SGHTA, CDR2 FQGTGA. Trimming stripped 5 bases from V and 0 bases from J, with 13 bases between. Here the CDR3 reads CASSVAGPPNTGELFF. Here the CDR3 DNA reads TGTGCCAGCAGCGTCGCAGGGCCCCCGAACACCGGGGAGCTGTTTTTT. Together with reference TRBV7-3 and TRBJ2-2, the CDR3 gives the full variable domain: GAGVSQTPSNKVTEKGKYVELRCDPISGHTALYWYRQSLGQGPEFLIYFQGTGAADDSGLPNDRFFAVRPEGSVSTLKIQRTERGDSAVYLCASSVAGPPNTGELFFGEGSRLTVL.

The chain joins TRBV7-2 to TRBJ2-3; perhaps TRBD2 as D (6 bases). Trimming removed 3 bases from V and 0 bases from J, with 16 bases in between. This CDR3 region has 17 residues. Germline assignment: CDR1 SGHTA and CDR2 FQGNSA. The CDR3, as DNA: TGTGCCAGCAGCTTCGCGGCCAGCGGGTCTAGCACAGATACGCAGTATTTT. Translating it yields CASSFAASGSSTDTQYF.

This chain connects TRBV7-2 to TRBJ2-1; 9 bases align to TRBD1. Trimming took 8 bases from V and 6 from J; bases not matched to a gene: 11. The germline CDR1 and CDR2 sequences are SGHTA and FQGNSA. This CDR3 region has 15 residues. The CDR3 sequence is CASGSGTGIINEQFF. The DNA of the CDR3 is TGTGCCAGCGGGTCCGGGACAGGGATCATCAATGAGCAGTTCTTC.

The CDR3 loop reads CASSQGLAGGLGTQYF. CDR3 DNA sequence: TGTGCCAGCAGCCAAGGGCTAGCGGGAGGCTTAGGGACCCAGTACTTC. The chain links TRBV4-2 to TRBJ2-5; 11 positions agree with TRBD2. This CDR3 is 16 amino acids long. Trimming at V came to 1 base and at J to 7 bases, leaving 8 bases not matched to a gene. Per the germline V gene, CDR1 is LGHNA and CDR2 is YNFKEQ.

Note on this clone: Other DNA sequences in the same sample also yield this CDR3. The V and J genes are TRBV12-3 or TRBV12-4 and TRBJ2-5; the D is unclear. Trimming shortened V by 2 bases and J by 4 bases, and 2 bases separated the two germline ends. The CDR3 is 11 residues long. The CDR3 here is CASSLRETQYF. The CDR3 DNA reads TGTGCCAGCAGTTTACGAGAGACCCAGTACTTC.

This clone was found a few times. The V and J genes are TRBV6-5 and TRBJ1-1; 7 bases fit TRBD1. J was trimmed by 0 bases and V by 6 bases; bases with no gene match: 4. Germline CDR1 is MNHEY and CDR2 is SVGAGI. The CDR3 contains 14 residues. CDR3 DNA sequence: TGTGCCAGCAGCACGGGACAGTTGAACACTGAAGCTTTCTTT. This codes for CASSTGQLNTEAFF.

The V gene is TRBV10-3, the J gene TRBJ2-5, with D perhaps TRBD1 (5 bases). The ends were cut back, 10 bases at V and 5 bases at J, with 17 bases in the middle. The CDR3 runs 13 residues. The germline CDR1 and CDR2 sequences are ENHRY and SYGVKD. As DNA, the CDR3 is TGTGCCACCTCGCTGGGGCAGAGCGAGACCCAGTACTTC. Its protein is CATSLGQSETQYF.

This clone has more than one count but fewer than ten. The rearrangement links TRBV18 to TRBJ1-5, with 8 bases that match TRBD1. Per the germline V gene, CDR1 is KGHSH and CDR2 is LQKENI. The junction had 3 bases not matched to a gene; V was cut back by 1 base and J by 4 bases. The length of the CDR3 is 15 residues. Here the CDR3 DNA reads TGTGCCAGCTCACCACGACAGGGGATTAATCAGCCCCAGCATTTT. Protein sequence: CASSPRQGINQPQHF.